What follows describes a single T cell receptor beta chain. Its antigen is currently unknown. This sample was included in a study of cytomegalovirus exposure and HLA in healthy donors. PCR used 60 Vbeta primers and 13 Jbeta primers. This table comes from immunoSEQ multiplex PCR, and its TCRdb copy is limited to in-frame clones, with some not included. The profile shows 150,000 to 200,000 clones, more than 75% of them singletons. Study-wide results and caveats: Data from an earlier analysis indicated that most TCR beta V segments were productive either about 87% or about 30% of the time.

This CDR3 is built from 12 residues. Germline values: CDR1 LNHDA, CDR2 SQIVND (reference sequence). V was clipped by 4 bases and J by 9 bases, with 10 bases between them. The clonotype was recovered from a girl under three years old in good health and CMV-seronegative. The chain carries TRBV19 and TRBJ2-1; the D gene is possibly TRBD2 (6 bases). The sample consisted of PBMCs. The CDR3 DNA reads TGTGCCAGTAGTAGCGGGGAGGTTGAGCAGTTCTTC. It codes for CASSSGEVEQFF.